The source of this TCR beta chain is a study of OX40 agonist ivuxolimab in advanced cancers. About the study: The dose-escalation cohort had hepatocellular carcinoma, melanoma, renal cell or head and neck cancer. Study findings and constraints: Expanded peripheral T-cell antigen specificity went undetermined.

The table came from immunoSEQ multiplex PCR; TCRdb's copy has only in-frame clones and leaves some out. The data show roughly 110,000 clones, with over 75% seen just once and 0.45% to 0.5% held by the top ten. Concerning this clone: No antigen is known for it.

The CDR3 has 15 residues. Trimming took 4 bases from V and 7 from J; bases not matched to a gene: 8. CDR1 and CDR2 (germline): MNHEY, SMNVEV (reference sequence). The source was CD4+ or CD8+ T cells sorted from blood, collected in a trial of the OX40 agonist ivuxolimab. The TCR originated in an adult with an advanced solid tumor such as melanoma, head and neck, liver or kidney cancer. The chain recombines TRBV27 with TRBJ2-1, with TRBD2 matching 9 bases. CDR3 loop: CASSYRWRGGNEQFF. The CDR3 DNA reads TGTGCCAGCAGTTACCGCTGGCGGGGGGGTAATGAGCAGTTCTTC.